Given below is one T cell receptor beta chain in context. Its specificity is unknown. Germline loops: CDR1 LGHNA, CDR2 YSLEER. The trim removed 3 bases at V and 4 bases at J, leaving 15 bases unmatched. The CDR3 runs 17 residues. This sample stems from a study of cytomegalovirus exposure and HLA in healthy donors. Study-level results: According to reports, the classifier identified cytomegalovirus status with high specificity and sensitivity.

Vbeta (60) and Jbeta (13) primers were used in the PCR. TCRdb's copy holds only in-frame clones and misses some; the assay was immunoSEQ multiplex PCR. The table shows approximately 190,000 clones, with about 13% occurring only once. Sequencing input: PBMCs. The chain uses TRBV4-3 and TRBJ2-7, with TRBD2 matching over 7 bases. The sequence was collected from a man aged 45-65 years in good health and CMV-seropositive. CDR3 DNA sequence: TGCGCCAGCAGCCATGAGGTCGCGGGACTAATCCATTACGAGCAGTACGTC. Protein sequence: CASSHEVAGLIHYEQYV.